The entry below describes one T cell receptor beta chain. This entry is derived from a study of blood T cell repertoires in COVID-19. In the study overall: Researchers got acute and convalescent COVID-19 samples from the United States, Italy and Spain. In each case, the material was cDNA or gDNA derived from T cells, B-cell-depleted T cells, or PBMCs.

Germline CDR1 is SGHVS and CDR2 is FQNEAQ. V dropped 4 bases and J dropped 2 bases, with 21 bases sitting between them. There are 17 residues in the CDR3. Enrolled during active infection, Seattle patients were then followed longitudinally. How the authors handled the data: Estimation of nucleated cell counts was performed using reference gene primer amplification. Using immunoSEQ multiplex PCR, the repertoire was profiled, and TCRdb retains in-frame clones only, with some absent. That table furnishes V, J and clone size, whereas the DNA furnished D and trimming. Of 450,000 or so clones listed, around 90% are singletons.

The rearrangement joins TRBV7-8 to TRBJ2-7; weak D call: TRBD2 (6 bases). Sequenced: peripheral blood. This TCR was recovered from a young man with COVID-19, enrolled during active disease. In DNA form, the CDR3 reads TGTGCCAGCAGCTACCCCTTAGCGGAATGGGGGACCTACGAGCAGTACTTC. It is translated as CASSYPLAEWGTYEQYF.